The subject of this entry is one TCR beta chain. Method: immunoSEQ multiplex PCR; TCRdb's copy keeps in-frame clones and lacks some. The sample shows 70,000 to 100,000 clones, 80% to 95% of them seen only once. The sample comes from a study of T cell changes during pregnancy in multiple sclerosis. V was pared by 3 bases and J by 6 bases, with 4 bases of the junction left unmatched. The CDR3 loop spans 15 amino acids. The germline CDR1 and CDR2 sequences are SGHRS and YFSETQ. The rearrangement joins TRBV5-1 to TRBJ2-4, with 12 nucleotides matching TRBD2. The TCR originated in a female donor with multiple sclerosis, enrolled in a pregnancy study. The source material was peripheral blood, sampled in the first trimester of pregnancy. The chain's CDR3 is CASSYGTSGLNIQYF. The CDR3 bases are TGCGCCAGCAGCTACGGGACTAGCGGGTTAAACATTCAGTACTTC.